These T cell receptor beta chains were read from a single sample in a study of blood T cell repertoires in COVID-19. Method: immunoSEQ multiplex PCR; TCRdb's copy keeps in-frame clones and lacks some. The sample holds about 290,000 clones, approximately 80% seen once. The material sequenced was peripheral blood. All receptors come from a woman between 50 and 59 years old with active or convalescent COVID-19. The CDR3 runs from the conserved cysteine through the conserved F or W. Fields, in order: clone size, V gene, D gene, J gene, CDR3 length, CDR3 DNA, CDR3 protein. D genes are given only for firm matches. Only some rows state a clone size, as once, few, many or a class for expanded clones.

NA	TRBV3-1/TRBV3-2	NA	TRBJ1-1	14	TGTGCCAGCGTACAAGGGGGGGGAAACACTGAAGCTTTCTTT	CASVQGGGNTEAFF
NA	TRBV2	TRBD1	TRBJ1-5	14	TGTGCCAGCAGAAAGGACAGGGCGGATCAGCCCCAGCATTTT	CASRKDRADQPQHF
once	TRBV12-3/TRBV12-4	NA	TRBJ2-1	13	TGTGCCAGCAGTTTACGGGCTAGCTCTGAGCAGTTCTTC	CASSLRASSEQFF
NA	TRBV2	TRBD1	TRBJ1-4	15	TGTGCCAGCAGTGTGGGGGGGACAGGGCGTGAAAAACTGTTTTTT	CASSVGGTGREKLFF
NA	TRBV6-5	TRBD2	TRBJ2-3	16	TGTGCCAGCAGTTATCGGACTAGCGGGGGGACAGATACGCAGTATTTT	CASSYRTSGGTDTQYF
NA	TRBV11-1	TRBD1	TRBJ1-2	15	TGTGCCAGCAGCTTAATCGCAGGGGGAGACTATGGCTACACCTTC	CASSLIAGGDYGYTF
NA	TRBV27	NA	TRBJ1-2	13	TGTGCCAGCAGTCCTACAGGGAGCTATGGCTACACCTTC	CASSPTGSYGYTF
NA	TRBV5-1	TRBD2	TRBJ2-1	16	TGCGCCAGCAGCTTGGAAGCCCTAGCGGGACACAATGAGCAGTTCTTC	CASSLEALAGHNEQFF
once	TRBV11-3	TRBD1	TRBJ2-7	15	TGTGCCAGCAGCCCGCCGGACAGGGGCACCTACGAGCAGTACTTC	CASSPPDRGTYEQYF
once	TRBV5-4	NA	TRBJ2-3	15	TGTGCCAGCAGCTTGGAGGAGGGCAGCACAGATACGCAGTATTTT	CASSLEEGSTDTQYF
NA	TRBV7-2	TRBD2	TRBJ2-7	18	TGTGCCAGCAGCCCTCAAAACCTCCTAGCGGGACTAACCTACGAGCAGTACTTC	CASSPQNLLAGLTYEQYF
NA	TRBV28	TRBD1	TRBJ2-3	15	TGTGCCAGCAGTTTCAAGGGGGCGAATGCAGATACGCAGTATTTT	CASSFKGANADTQYF
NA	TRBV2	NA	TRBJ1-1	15	TGTGCCAGCAGTTCGCAGGGGCCGGGGAACACTGAAGCTTTCTTT	CASSSQGPGNTEAFF
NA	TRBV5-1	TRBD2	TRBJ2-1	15	TGCGCCAGCAGCTTGGGGCTAGCGGGAATCGATGAGCAGTTCTTC	CASSLGLAGIDEQFF
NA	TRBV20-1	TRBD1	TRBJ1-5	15	TGCAGTGCTAGTAGGGGAGACAGGGGGCACCAGCCCCAGCATTTT	CSASRGDRGHQPQHF
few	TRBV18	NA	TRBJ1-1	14	TGTGCCAGCTCAACCGTTCTGCGAGGCACTGAAGCTTTCTTT	CASSTVLRGTEAFF